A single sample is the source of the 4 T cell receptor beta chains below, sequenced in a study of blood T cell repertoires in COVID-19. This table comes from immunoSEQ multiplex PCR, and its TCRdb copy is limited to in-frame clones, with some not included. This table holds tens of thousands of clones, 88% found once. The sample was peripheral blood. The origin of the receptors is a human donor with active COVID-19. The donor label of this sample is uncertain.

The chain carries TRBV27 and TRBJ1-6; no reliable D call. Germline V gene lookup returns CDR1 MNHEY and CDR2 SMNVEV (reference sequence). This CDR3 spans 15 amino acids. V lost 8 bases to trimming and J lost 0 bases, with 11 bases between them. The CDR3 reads CASGLKSSYNSPLHF. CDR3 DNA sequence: TGTGCCAGCGGACTCAAGAGCTCCTATAATTCACCCCTCCACTTT.

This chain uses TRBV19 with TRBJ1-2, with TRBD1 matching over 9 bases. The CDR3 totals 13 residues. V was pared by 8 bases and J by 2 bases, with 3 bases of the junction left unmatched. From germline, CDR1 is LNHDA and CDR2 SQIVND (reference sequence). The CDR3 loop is CASRDRENYGYTF. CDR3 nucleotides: TGTGCCAGTCGGGACAGGGAGAACTATGGCTACACCTTC.

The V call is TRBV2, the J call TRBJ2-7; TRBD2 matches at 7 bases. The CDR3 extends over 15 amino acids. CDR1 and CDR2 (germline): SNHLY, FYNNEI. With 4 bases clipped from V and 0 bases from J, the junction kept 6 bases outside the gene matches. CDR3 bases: TGTGCCAGCAGTGTTCAGCGGGGATTCTCCTACGAGCAGTACTTC. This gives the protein CASSVQRGFSYEQYF.

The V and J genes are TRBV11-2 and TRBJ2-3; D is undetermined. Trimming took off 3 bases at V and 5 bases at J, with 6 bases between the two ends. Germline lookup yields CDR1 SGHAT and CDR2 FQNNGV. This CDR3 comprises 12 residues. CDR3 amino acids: CASSFTEDTQYF. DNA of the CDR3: TGTGCCAGCAGCTTTACAGAAGATACGCAGTATTTT.